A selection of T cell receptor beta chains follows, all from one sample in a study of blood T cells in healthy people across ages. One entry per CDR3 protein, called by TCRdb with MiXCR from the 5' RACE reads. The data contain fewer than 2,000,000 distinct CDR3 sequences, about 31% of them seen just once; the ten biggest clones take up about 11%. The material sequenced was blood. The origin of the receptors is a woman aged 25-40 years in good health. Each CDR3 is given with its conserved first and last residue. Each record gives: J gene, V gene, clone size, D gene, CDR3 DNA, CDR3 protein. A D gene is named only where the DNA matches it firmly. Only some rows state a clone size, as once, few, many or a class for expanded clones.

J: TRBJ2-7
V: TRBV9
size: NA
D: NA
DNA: TGTGCCAGCAGCGTAGGGGTGGAGGGTTCGAACGAGCAGTACTTC
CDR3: CASSVGVEGSNEQYF

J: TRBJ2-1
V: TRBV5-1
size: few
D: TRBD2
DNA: TGCGCCAGCAGCTTGCCTACTAGCGGGGGAAACAATGAGCAGTTCTTC
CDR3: CASSLPTSGGNNEQFF

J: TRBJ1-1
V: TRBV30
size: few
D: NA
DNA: TGTGCCTGGAGCAGGGTATGGACTGAAGCTTTCTTT
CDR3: CAWSRVWTEAFF

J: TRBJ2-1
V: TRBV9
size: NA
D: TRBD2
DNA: TGTGCCAGCAGCGCGGGACTAGCGACCAATGAGCAGTTCTTC
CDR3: CASSAGLATNEQFF

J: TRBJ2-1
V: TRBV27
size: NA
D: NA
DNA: TGTGCCAGCAGTTTAGGGCGACTGATAGTCGGCAATGAGCAGTTCTTC
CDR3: CASSLGRLIVGNEQFF

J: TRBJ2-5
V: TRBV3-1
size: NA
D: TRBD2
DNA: TGTGCCAGCAGCCAAGAGTTACTAGCGGGGGGGTTGGGGGAGACCCAGTACTTC
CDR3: CASSQELLAGGLGETQYF

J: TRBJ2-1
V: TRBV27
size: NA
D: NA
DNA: TGTGCCAGCAGTATTACAGGGGGGGAAAAAATCAATGAGCAGTTCTTC
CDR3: CASSITGGEKINEQFF

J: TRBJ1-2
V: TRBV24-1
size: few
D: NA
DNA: TGTGCCACCAGTGACGGGTTCCTTGGCTACACCTTC
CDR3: CATSDGFLGYTF

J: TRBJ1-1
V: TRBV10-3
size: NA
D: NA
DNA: TGTGCCATCAGCCCCCTTGGGAACACTGAAGCTTTCTTT
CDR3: CAISPLGNTEAFF

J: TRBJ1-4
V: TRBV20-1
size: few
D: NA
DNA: TGCAGTGCTAGAGGTGGACAGCATGAAAAACTGTTTTTT
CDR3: CSARGGQHEKLFF

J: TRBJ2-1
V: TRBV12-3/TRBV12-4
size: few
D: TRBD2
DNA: TGTGCCAGCAGTTTAGCTAGCGGGGGAATAAATGAGCAGTTCTTC
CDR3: CASSLASGGINEQFF

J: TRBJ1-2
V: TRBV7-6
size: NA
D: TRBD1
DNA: TGTGCCAGCACCCCGGGACAGCCTCCTCTCACCTTC
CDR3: CASTPGQPPLTF

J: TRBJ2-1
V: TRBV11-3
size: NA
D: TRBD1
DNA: TGTGCCAGCAGCCCCCCTTCGTTAGGGGGCAAAGCTCGATACAATGAGCAGTTCTTC
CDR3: CASSPPSLGGKARYNEQFF

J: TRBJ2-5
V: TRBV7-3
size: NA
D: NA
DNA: TGTGCCAGCAGCTTAATAGGGGGGGGCCGCGAGACCCAGTACTTC
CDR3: CASSLIGGGRETQYF

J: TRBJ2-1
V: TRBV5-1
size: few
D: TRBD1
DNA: TGCGCCAGCTACACGGAAGGGACAGGGGGTCCAAATGAGCAGTTCTTC
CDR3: CASYTEGTGGPNEQFF

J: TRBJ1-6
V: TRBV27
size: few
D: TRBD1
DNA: TGTGCCAGCAGTCCCCTTGGGCAGGGGGCGGCCCTCCACTTT
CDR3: CASSPLGQGAALHF

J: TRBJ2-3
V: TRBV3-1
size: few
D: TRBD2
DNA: TGTGCCAGCAGCCAAGAGGGAGGGTTTTCATCCTCTCGCACAGATACGCAGTATTTT
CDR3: CASSQEGGFSSSRTDTQYF

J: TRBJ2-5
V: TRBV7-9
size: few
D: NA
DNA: TGTGCCAGCAGCTTAGAATCAGGCCAAGCGGAGACCCAGTACTTC
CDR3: CASSLESGQAETQYF

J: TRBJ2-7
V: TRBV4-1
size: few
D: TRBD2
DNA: TGCGCCAGCAGCCAAGATCCTAGCGGAGTCTACGAGCAGTACTTC
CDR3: CASSQDPSGVYEQYF

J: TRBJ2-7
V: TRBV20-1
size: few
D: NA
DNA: TGCAGTGCTAGAAGGGCAGAAAGGACGAGCGAGCAGTACTTC
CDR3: CSARRAERTSEQYF

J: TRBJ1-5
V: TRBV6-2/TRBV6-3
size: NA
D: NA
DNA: TGTGCCAGCAGTCCCCGGGTGGACAATCAGCCCCAGCATTTT
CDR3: CASSPRVDNQPQHF

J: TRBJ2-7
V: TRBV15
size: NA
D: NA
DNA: TGTACCGCCAGCAGAGATCCGCGCGGCGAGCAGTACTTC
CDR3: CTASRDPRGEQYF

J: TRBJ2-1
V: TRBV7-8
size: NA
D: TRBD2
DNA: TGTGCCAGCAGCTTAGCGCTCGTCGGGGGGGGTTTGAAGAGAGATGAGCAGTTCTTC
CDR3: CASSLALVGGGLKRDEQFF

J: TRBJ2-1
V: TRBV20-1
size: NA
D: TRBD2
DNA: TGCAGTGCTAAAAACATAGCGGGTCCCAACTACAATGAGCAGTTCTTC
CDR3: CSAKNIAGPNYNEQFF

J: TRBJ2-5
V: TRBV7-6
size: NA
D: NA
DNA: TGTGCCAGCAGCTACCCGTACCAAGAGACCCAGTACTTC
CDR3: CASSYPYQETQYF

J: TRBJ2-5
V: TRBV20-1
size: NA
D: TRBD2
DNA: TGCAGTGCTAGAGATGGGCGGGAGTCCTACCAAGAGACCCAGTACTTC
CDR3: CSARDGRESYQETQYF

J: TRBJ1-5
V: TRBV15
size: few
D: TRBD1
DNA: TGTGCCACCAGCACGGGTAACAGGGGTATTTTTCAGCCCCAGCATTTT
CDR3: CATSTGNRGIFQPQHF

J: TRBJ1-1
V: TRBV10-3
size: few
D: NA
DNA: TGTGCCATCAGTGAGCTAAACACTGAAGCTTTCTTT
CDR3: CAISELNTEAFF

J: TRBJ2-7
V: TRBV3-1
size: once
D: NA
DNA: TGTGCCAGCAGCACCCCGGGGAGCCTCAGCTCCTACGAGCAGTACTTC
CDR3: CASSTPGSLSSYEQYF

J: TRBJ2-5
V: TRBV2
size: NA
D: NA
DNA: TGTGCCAGCACCGAAAGGGCTAAGGGCGGGAAGGAGACCCAGTACTTC
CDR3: CASTERAKGGKETQYF

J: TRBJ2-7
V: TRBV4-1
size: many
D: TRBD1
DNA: TGCGCCAGCAGCCAAGGGACAGGCCCGTACTACGAGCAGTACTTC
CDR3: CASSQGTGPYYEQYF

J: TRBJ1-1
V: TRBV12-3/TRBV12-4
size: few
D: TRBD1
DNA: TGTGCCAGCAGCCTCGGACAGGGGGGAGCTTTCTTT
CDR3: CASSLGQGGAFF

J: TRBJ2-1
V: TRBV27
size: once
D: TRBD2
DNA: TGTGCCAGCAGGGACCGCGGACTAGGGAATGAGCAGTTCTTC
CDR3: CASRDRGLGNEQFF

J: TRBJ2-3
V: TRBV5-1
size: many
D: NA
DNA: TGTGCCAGCAGCTTGGAGGGATCAGATACGCAGTATTTT
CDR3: CASSLEGSDTQYF

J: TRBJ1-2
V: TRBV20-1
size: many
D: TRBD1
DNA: TGCAGTGCTAGAGATCCTGGGACAGGGTGGAACTATGGCTACACCTTC
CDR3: CSARDPGTGWNYGYTF

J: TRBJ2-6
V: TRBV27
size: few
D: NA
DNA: TGTGCCAGCAACTTCTCTGGGGCCAACGTCCTGACTTTC
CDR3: CASNFSGANVLTF

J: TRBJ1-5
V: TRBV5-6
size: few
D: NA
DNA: TGTGCCAGCAGCTTGGGCCGATTCGGTCAGCCCCGGCATTTT
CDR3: CASSLGRFGQPRHF

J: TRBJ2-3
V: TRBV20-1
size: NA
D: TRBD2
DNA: TGCAGTCCCCTCGGCGGGAGAAACACAGATACGCAGTATTTT
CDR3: CSPLGGRNTDTQYF

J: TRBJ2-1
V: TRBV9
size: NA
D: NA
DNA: TGTGCCAGCAGCGTAGCTACCGGCTACAATGAGCAGTTCTTC
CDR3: CASSVATGYNEQFF

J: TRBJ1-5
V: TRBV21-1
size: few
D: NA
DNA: TGTGCCAGCAGCCTTCGGACAGATAGCAATCAGCCCCAGCATTTT
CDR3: CASSLRTDSNQPQHF

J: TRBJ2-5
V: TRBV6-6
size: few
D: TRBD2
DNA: TGTGTCAGCAGTTACTCAATGACTAGCGGGGGGCCTGAACAAGAGACCCAGTACTTC
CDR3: CVSSYSMTSGGPEQETQYF

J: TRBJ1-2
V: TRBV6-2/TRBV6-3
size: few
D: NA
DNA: TGTGCCAGCAGTTACTACGGGGGCTCCTATGGCTACACCTTC
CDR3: CASSYYGGSYGYTF

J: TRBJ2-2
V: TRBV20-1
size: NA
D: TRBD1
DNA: TGCAGTGCTCCAAAAACAGGGGGCCGGACCGGGGAGCTGTTTTTT
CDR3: CSAPKTGGRTGELFF

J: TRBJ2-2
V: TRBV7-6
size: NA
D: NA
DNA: TGTGCCAGCAGCCGCGCAGGGCCCGGGGAGCTGTTTTTT
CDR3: CASSRAGPGELFF

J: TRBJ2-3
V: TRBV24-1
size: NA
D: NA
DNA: TGTGCCACCGAACCGGTCCCGCCCGCAGATACGCAGTATTTT
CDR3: CATEPVPPADTQYF

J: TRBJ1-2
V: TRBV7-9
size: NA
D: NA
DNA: TGTGCCAGCAGCTTAGAAGTGGCAAACTATGGCTACACCTTC
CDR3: CASSLEVANYGYTF

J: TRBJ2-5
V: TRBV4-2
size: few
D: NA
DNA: TGTGCCAGCAGCCAATTGAGGGCCGAGACCCAGTACTTC
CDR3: CASSQLRAETQYF

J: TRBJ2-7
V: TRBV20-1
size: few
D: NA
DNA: TGCAGTGCTAGCGAGTTCGGCTACGAGCAGTACTTC
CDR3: CSASEFGYEQYF

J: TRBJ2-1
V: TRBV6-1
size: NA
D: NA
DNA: TGTGCCACTACCCAGGACGCCAGCCCCTACAATGAGCAGTCCTTC
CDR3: CATTQDASPYNEQSF